The 2 T cell receptor beta chains presented below share a single source sample, sequenced in a study of shared clonotypes between healthy human individuals (dated by TCRdb to the early 2020s). Libraries were constructed by the immunoSEQ multiplex PCR assay. TCRdb took this table from immuneACCESS and kept in-frame rearrangements with V and J called. Such tables lack part of the clones; where checked against another copy, unresolved V genes explain under half of the gap, and the rest is unexplained. Across this sample there are about 450,000 clones, with around 79% seen only once. The ten largest clones add up to around 13% of the sample. The sequencing input was PBMCs. These receptors came from a woman between 40 and 55 years old in good health. Some clones in this sample may be carry-over from other donors' samples.

The genes are TRBV7-3 and TRBJ2-7, with 8 bases that match TRBD2. V lost 5 bases, J lost 2 bases, and 5 bases stayed unmatched. Germline CDR1 is SGHTA and CDR2 is FQGTGA. The CDR3 is 14 residues long. The DNA of the CDR3 is TGTGCCAGCAGCCCCCTAGCGGGTGCCTACGAGCAGTACTTC. Its translation is CASSPLAGAYEQYF. The whole variable domain, filled in from reference TRBV7-3 and TRBJ2-7, reads GAGVSQTPSNKVTEKGKYVELRCDPISGHTALYWYRQSLGQGPEFLIYFQGTGAADDSGLPNDRFFAVRPEGSVSTLKIQRTERGDSAVYLCASSPLAGAYEQYFGPGTRLTVT.

This chain links TRBV28 with TRBJ1-6, with a tentative D call TRBD1 (5 bases). Germline CDR1 MDHEN, CDR2 SYDVKM. Trimming cost V 1 base and J 9 bases, with 10 bases left between them. The CDR3 spans 14 residues. The CDR3 region is CASSLSRRGSPLHF. DNA for the CDR3: TGTGCCAGCAGTTTATCCAGAAGGGGTTCACCCCTCCACTTT.